These 32 T cell receptor beta chains originate from one sample sequenced in a study of T-cell memory formation after mild COVID-19. MiXCR, run by TCRdb on the 5' RACE reads, gives a single entry per CDR3 protein. Found here are fewer than 400,000 distinct CDR3 sequences, approximately 15% of them singletons; the top ten hold roughly a fifth. The sample taken for sequencing was PBMCs or a T cell subset sorted from them (not recorded which). All receptors come from a man younger than 35 who had mild COVID-19 (a few samples of this study predate the infection). Cell type and time point are not known.

This clonotype was detected ten times or more. The CDR3 sequence is CASSFVVVGSYEQYF. DNA of the CDR3: TGCGCCAGCAGCTTTGTAGTTGTTGGCTCCTACGAGCAGTACTTC. The chain is built from TRBV5-1 and TRBJ2-7; D not certain. Trimming took off 2 bases at V and 0 bases at J, with 12 bases between the two ends. The CDR3 consists of 15 residues. CDR1 and CDR2 from the germline V gene are SGHRS and YFSETQ.

This clonotype was seen a few times. The rearrangement uses TRBV25-1 and TRBJ2-7; D is possibly TRBD1 (6 bases). The CDR3 length is 14 residues. From germline, CDR1 is MGHDK and CDR2 SYGVNS. V was clipped by 2 bases and J by 2 bases, with 10 bases between them. This CDR3 reads CASSEGTGTYEQYV. CDR3 nucleotides: TGTGCCAGCAGTGAAGGTACAGGGACCTACGAGCAGTACGTC.

The table lists this clonotype with a count of one. The chain carries TRBV20-1 and TRBJ2-1, with D unclear. The CDR3 extends over 11 amino acids. V lost 6 bases and J 2 bases, leaving 5 bases between the germline ends. Germline values: CDR1 DFQATT, CDR2 SNEGSKA (reference sequence). The CDR3 protein is CSALTYNEQFF. CDR3 in DNA: TGCAGTGCCTTAACCTACAATGAGCAGTTCTTC.

This chain links TRBV5-1 with TRBJ2-6, with 11 bases fitting TRBD1. This CDR3 contains 19 residues. The V segment lost 1 base and the J segment 2 bases; nucleotides outside the gene matches: 8. Germline CDR1 SGHRS, CDR2 YFSETQ. Here the CDR3 DNA reads TGCGCCAGCAGCTTGCGGACAGGGGGCGTAAGGACTGGGGCCAACGTCCTGACTTTC. This encodes CASSLRTGGVRTGANVLTF.

A few counts support this clonotype. V gene TRBV5-6 combines with J gene TRBJ2-1, with a tentative D call TRBD2 (6 bases). Trimming stripped 5 bases from V and 0 bases from J, with 9 bases between. The V gene's germline CDR1 is SGHDT and CDR2 YYEEEE. The CDR3 extends over 14 amino acids. The CDR3 sequence: CASREGFSYNEQFF. The CDR3 DNA reads as TGTGCCAGCAGGGAGGGGTTCTCCTACAATGAGCAGTTCTTC.

The V gene is TRBV7-9, the J gene TRBJ2-6; TRBD1 aligns across 8 bases. Trimming at V came to 5 bases and at J to 4 bases, leaving 10 bases not matched to a gene. The V gene's germline CDR1 is SEHNR and CDR2 FQNEAQ (reference sequence). The CDR3 runs 17 residues. The CDR3 DNA reads TGTGCCAGCAGCCAAGGGACAGGCAACTTCGGGGCCAACGTCCTGACTTTC. Translating gives CASSQGTGNFGANVLTF.

The chain has TRBV6-2 or TRBV6-3 and TRBJ2-3, with a weak D call TRBD2 (6 bases). CDR1 is MNHEY, CDR2 SVGEGT, per germline. Trimming took off 2 bases at V and 1 base at J, with 13 bases between the two ends. The CDR3 runs 16 residues. Here the CDR3 reads CASSYIGTYGTDTQYF. For the CDR3, the DNA is TGTGCCAGCAGTTACATCGGGACTTACGGCACAGATACGCAGTATTTT.

This clonotype came up many times. The chain employs TRBV5-1 and TRBJ2-6, with no clear D. The germline V gene has CDR1 SGHRS and CDR2 YFSETQ. This CDR3 has 16 residues. V dropped 1 base and J dropped 2 bases, with 10 bases sitting between them. Here the CDR3 reads CASSLTLLAGANVLTF. The CDR3 region has the DNA TGCGCCAGCAGCTTGACACTTTTGGCTGGGGCCAACGTCCTGACTTTC. The full variable domain, rest sourced from reference TRBV5-1 and TRBJ2-6, is KAGVTQTPRYLIKTRGQQVTLSCSPISGHRSVSWYQQTPGQGLQFLFEYFSETQRNKGNFPGRFSGRQFSNSRSEMNVSTLELGDSALYLCASSLTLLAGANVLTFGAGSRLTVL.

The chain is built from TRBV28 and TRBJ1-5; D not resolved. The CDR3 consists of 15 residues. The germline V gene encodes CDR1 MDHEN and CDR2 SYDVKM. V was shortened by 1 base and J by 3 bases, with 10 bases between the two germline ends. The CDR3 region has the DNA TGTGCCAGCAGTTTATCACGATCCTACAATCAGCCCCAGCATTTT. It encodes CASSLSRSYNQPQHF. Full variable domain (outside the CDR3, taken from reference TRBV28 and TRBJ1-5): DVKVTQSSRYLVKRTGEKVFLECVQDMDHENMFWYRQDPGLGLRLIYFSYDVKMKEKGDIPEGYSVSREKKERFSLILESASTNQTSMYLCASSLSRSYNQPQHFGDGTRLSIL.

This clonotype appeared a few times. The junction shows a germline mismatch at one end, possibly a read error. J is TRBJ1-4 and V is TRBV7-9, with 8 bases identical to TRBD1. The CDR3 extends over 12 amino acids. The germline V gene encodes CDR1 SEHNR and CDR2 FQNEAQ (reference sequence). The CDR3 coding sequence is TGTGCCAGCGGGGGACAGGTTGTAGAAAAACTGTTT. Protein: CASGGQVVEKLF.

There are a few counts of this clonotype. The chain carries TRBV3-1 and TRBJ1-6, with a possible D match to TRBD1 (6 bases). Trimming shortened V by 9 bases and J by 7 bases, and 16 bases separated the two germline ends. The germline CDR1 and CDR2 sequences are LGHDT and YNNKEL (reference sequence). The CDR3 consists of 14 residues. CDR3 sequence (DNA): TGTGCCAGTAAGCCGTCGGGACACAATTCACCCCTCCACTTT. It translates to CASKPSGHNSPLHF.

This clonotype was picked up a small number of times. V is TRBV24-1 and J is TRBJ1-3; D not resolved. V gave up 3 bases and J gave up 5 bases, with 10 bases separating them. CDR1 is KGHDR, CDR2 SFDVKD, per germline. The CDR3 has 14 amino acids. The CDR3 coding sequence is TGTGCCACCAGTGATAGCGGACTGCGAAACACCATATATTTT. Translated, it gives CATSDSGLRNTIYF.

V gene TRBV12-3 or TRBV12-4 combines with J gene TRBJ1-1; 7 bases line up with TRBD1. The CDR3 is 16 amino acids. Trimming at V came to 1 base and at J to 4 bases, leaving 9 bases not matched to a gene. The CDR3 is CASSLGGTEHRTEAFF. CDR3 DNA sequence: TGTGCCAGCAGTTTAGGGGGGACAGAGCACCGCACTGAAGCTTTCTTT.

This clonotype was picked up a small number of times. The V and J genes are TRBV7-8 and TRBJ2-5, with D possibly called TRBD1 or TRBD2 (6 bases each). V lost 1 base and J lost 1, with 13 bases in between. The germline gives CDR1 SGHVS, CDR2 FQNEAQ. The CDR3 covers 16 residues. The CDR3 protein is CASSLVGWGAQETQYF. The DNA for the CDR3 is TGTGCCAGCAGCTTAGTCGGGTGGGGGGCCCAAGAGACCCAGTACTTC.

This clonotype has just a few counts. V is TRBV6-5 and J is TRBJ2-7; 7 bases map to TRBD1. V was clipped by 2 bases and J by 4 bases; unmatched bases: 8. Germline V gene data show CDR1 as MNHEY and CDR2 as SVGAGI. There are 15 residues in the CDR3. This CDR3 is CASSYRDSFPYEQYF. The CDR3 DNA sequence: TGTGCCAGCAGTTACCGGGACAGTTTCCCTTACGAGCAGTACTTC.

The rearrangement links TRBV29-1 to TRBJ2-3; 12 bases line up with TRBD1. This CDR3 is built from 17 residues. Germline CDR1 reads SQVTM; CDR2 reads ANQGSEA. J gave up 2 bases and V 0 bases, and 6 bases lay outside the gene matches. CDR3: CSVEEVGQGAFTDTQYF. As DNA, the CDR3 is TGCAGCGTTGAAGAGGTGGGACAGGGGGCGTTCACAGATACGCAGTATTTT.

This clonotype was seen only a few times. This chain connects TRBV4-3 to TRBJ1-6; the D gene is possibly TRBD1 (5 bases). V was pared by 0 bases and J by 13 bases, with 16 bases between. CDR1 and CDR2 (germline): LGHNA, YSLEER. The CDR3 extends over 15 amino acids. The CDR3 here is CASSQDPAGGDPLHF. CDR3 coding DNA: TGCGCCAGCAGCCAAGATCCGGCGGGGGGGGACCCCCTCCACTTT.

There are many counts of this clonotype. V gene TRBV6-1 combines with J gene TRBJ2-1, with D unclear. Germline lookup yields CDR1 MNHNS and CDR2 SASEGT. The CDR3 runs to 16 residues. V was cut by 3 bases and J by 2 bases, with 14 bases left in between. CDR3 DNA: TGTGCCAGCAGTGAGGGCCAAGGGCCTACCTACAATGAGCAGTTCTTC. It specifies CASSEGQGPTYNEQFF.

This clonotype was counted a few times. The J gene is TRBJ2-5, the V gene TRBV7-9; no firm D call. The CDR3 covers 14 residues. Trimming removed 8 bases at V and 4 bases at J, with 17 bases between. Germline V lookup: CDR1 SEHNR, CDR2 FQNEAQ (reference sequence). The CDR3 DNA is TGTGCCAGCGGCCTTAGGACCCTGAGAGAGACCCAGTACTTC. Amino acids: CASGLRTLRETQYF.

This clonotype appeared a few times. V is TRBV6-2 or TRBV6-3 and J is TRBJ1-5; 7 bases map to TRBD1. The CDR3 sequence is 18 residues long. Trimming at V came to 6 bases and at J to 2 bases, leaving 16 bases not matched to a gene. Germline-derived CDR1 and CDR2 are MNHEY and SVGEGT. CDR3 sequence (DNA): TGTGCCAGCAGCCCCGAGACAGGGTCTAAGGTCGGCAATCAGCCCCAGCATTTT. Translating gives CASSPETGSKVGNQPQHF.

This clonotype was seen a handful of times. The genes are TRBV19 and TRBJ2-1, with no clear D. From germline, CDR1 is LNHDA and CDR2 SQIVND (reference sequence). This CDR3 contains 16 residues. Trimming shortened V by 1 base and J by 0 bases, and 10 bases separated the two germline ends. As DNA, the CDR3 is TGTGCCAGTAGTATAGGGTGGTATAGCTCCTACAATGAGCAGTTCTTC. Protein: CASSIGWYSSYNEQFF.

A few counts support this clonotype. CDR3 coding DNA: TGTGCCATCTCTCTTGGGGTGAGCTACACCTTC. This codes for CAISLGVSYTF. This chain connects TRBV12-3 or TRBV12-4 to TRBJ1-2; the D is unclear. V was shortened by 10 bases and J by 9 bases, with 15 bases between the two germline ends. The CDR3 loop spans 11 amino acids.

The rearrangement uses TRBV3-1 and TRBJ2-5, with 10 nucleotides matching TRBD2. Trimming cost V 1 base and J 5 bases; bases outside gene matches: 4. The germline gives CDR1 LGHDT, CDR2 YNNKEL (reference sequence). The CDR3 consists of 15 residues. Here the CDR3 reads CASSQGAGGPETQYF. The CDR3, as DNA: TGTGCCAGCAGCCAAGGAGCGGGGGGGCCGGAGACCCAGTACTTC.

This clonotype was detected only a few times. The J gene is TRBJ2-3, the V gene TRBV20-1, with 7 bases that match TRBD2. This CDR3 is built from 13 residues. Germline CDR1 reads DFQATT; CDR2 reads SNEGSKA (reference sequence). With 6 bases clipped from V and 6 bases from J, the junction kept 9 bases outside the gene matches. As DNA, the CDR3 is TGCAGTGCCCAGCGGGACTTCGGCGATACGCAGTATTTT. Amino acids: CSAQRDFGDTQYF.

This clonotype was counted only a few times. This chain connects TRBV4-2 to TRBJ1-2, with D uncertain. The V gene's germline CDR1 is LGHNA and CDR2 YNFKEQ. V was cut by 4 bases and J by 4 bases, with 13 bases left in between. The CDR3 consists of 14 residues. The CDR3, as DNA: TGTGCCAGCAGCCCCTGGAGGGAGATCTATGGCTACACCTTC. Amino acids: CASSPWREIYGYTF.

The chain is built from TRBV28 and TRBJ2-2, with TRBD1 matching 8 bases. Germline V gives CDR1 MDHEN, CDR2 SYDVKM. The CDR3 extends over 16 amino acids. Trimming removed 5 bases from V and 1 base from J; junction bases left unmatched: 6. In DNA form, the CDR3 reads TGTGCCAGCAGTCCCGGTGGGACAGGGAACACCGGGGAGCTGTTTTTT. This gives the protein CASSPGGTGNTGELFF.

This clonotype appeared once. The chain employs TRBV2 and TRBJ2-1; perhaps TRBD2 as D (5 bases). The CDR3 is 14 residues long. Germline V CDR1 and CDR2: SNHLY, FYNNEI. The V gene lost 5 bases and the J gene lost 2 bases, with 10 bases spanning the gap. The CDR3 DNA reads as TGTGCCAGCAGTATAAGCGGTGCCTACAATGAGCAGTTCTTC. Residues: CASSISGAYNEQFF.

This clonotype was detected only a few times. The V gene is TRBV4-2, the J gene TRBJ2-6, with D perhaps matching TRBD2 (5 bases). Germline-derived CDR1 and CDR2 are LGHNA and YNFKEQ. The CDR3 loop spans 17 amino acids. The V and J ends lost 4 bases and 0 bases respectively, with 13 bases between them. The CDR3 bases are TGTGCCAGCAGCCGCCCCCTCGGGGACTCTGGGGCCAACGTCCTGACTTTC. Its translation is CASSRPLGDSGANVLTF.

The sample holds one count of this clonotype. The chain recombines TRBV29-1 with TRBJ1-3; the D is unclear. Trimming took off 4 bases at V and 4 bases at J, with 11 bases between the two ends. This CDR3 comprises 13 residues. Per germline, CDR1 SQVTM and CDR2 ANQGSEA. This CDR3 is CSVVVGSGNTIYF. The CDR3 coding sequence is TGCAGCGTTGTCGTGGGGTCGGGAAACACCATATATTTT.

This chain joins TRBV12-3 or TRBV12-4 and TRBJ2-3; D gene unclear. The CDR3 contains 11 residues. Trimming pared 6 bases from V and 3 bases from J, leaving 4 bases between. CDR3 region: CASRQTDTQYF. Written as DNA, the CDR3 is TGTGCCAGCAGGCAGACAGATACGCAGTATTTT.

The sample holds many counts of this clonotype. The chain employs TRBV19 and TRBJ2-7; 7 bases match TRBD1. There are 14 residues in the CDR3. J gave up 1 base and V 5 bases, and 5 bases lay outside the gene matches. CDR1 is LNHDA, CDR2 SQIVND, per germline (reference sequence). As DNA, the CDR3 is TGTGCCAGTAGTGCCGGGACAGTTTCCTACGAGCAGTACTTC. Protein product: CASSAGTVSYEQYF. Looking up the rest from reference TRBV19 and TRBJ2-7 gives the full variable domain: DGGITQSPKYLFRKEGQNVTLSCEQNLNHDAMYWYRQDPGQGLRLIYYSQIVNDFQKGDIAEGYSVSREKKESFPLTVTSAQKNPTAFYLCASSAGTVSYEQYFGPGTRLTVT.

This clonotype has just a few counts. The rearrangement uses TRBV6-2 or TRBV6-3 and TRBJ1-2, with 7 nucleotides matching TRBD1. Germline values: CDR1 MNHEY, CDR2 SVGEGT. J gave up 0 bases and V 2 bases, and 3 bases lay outside the gene matches. The CDR3 totals 15 residues. CDR3 nucleotides: TGTGCCAGCAGTTACGGGACAGCAGCTAACTATGGCTACACCTTC. Encoded protein: CASSYGTAANYGYTF.